This T cell receptor beta chain originates from a study of control samples from healthy donors and cancer patients. Only in-frame clones appear in the TCRdb table, and some are missing; sequencing was by immunoSEQ multiplex PCR. The sample shows tens of thousands of clones, around 80% of them seen only once. Per germline, CDR1 MNHNS and CDR2 SASEGT. The junction had 15 bases not matched to a gene; V was cut back by 2 bases and J by 3 bases. The CDR3 consists of 20 residues. The TCR sequence derives from a man between 60 and 75 years old with head and neck cancer. The sequenced sample consisted of PBMCs. The V call is TRBV6-1, the J call TRBJ1-4; TRBD1 matches 10 bases. The CDR3 DNA reads as TGTGCCAGCAGTGAACGGCCCGGGACAGGGGTTTTGATTTCTAATGAAAAACTGTTTTTT. Translated, it gives CASSERPGTGVLISNEKLFF.